This TCR beta chain appears in the sequencing data of a study of cytomegalovirus exposure and HLA in healthy donors. Turning to the study itself: Out of about 190 million T cells, an earlier analysis found around 120 million unique TCR beta sequences in total. Study-wide results and limits: It was in a later analysis that TCR association rates were seen to vary by HLA locus, highest for DRB1 and lowest for HLA-C. There were some public TCRs occurring in many donors, but most TCR sequences were rare.

PCR used 60 Vbeta primers and 13 Jbeta primers. Method: immunoSEQ multiplex PCR; TCRdb's copy keeps in-frame clones and lacks some. The profile shows around 100,000 clones, roughly 80% of them singletons. The CDR3 runs to 15 residues. Trimming at V came to 4 bases and at J to 3 bases, leaving 2 bases not matched to a gene. The germline gives CDR1 SEHNR, CDR2 FQNEAQ (reference sequence). Concerning this clone itself: What it recognizes is unknown.

This TCR derives from a man aged 45-60 years in good health and CMV-seropositive. This chain joins TRBV7-9 and TRBJ2-1, with 11 positions matching TRBD2. Sequenced sample: PBMCs. The CDR3 coding sequence is TGTGCCAGCAGCTACACTAGCGGGGGCTACAATGAGCAGTTCTTC. It codes for CASSYTSGGYNEQFF.